The 22 T cell receptor beta chains below all came from one sample that was sequenced in a study of cytomegalovirus exposure and HLA in healthy donors. In the PCR, 60 Vbeta and 13 Jbeta primers were used. Sequencing used immunoSEQ multiplex PCR; TCRdb keeps in-frame clones, though not all of them. The sample contains some 66,000 clones, 78% of which appear only once. The sequencing input was PBMCs. These receptors all come from a man aged 40-50 years in good health and CMV-seronegative.

The rearrangement uses TRBV19 and TRBJ2-1; perhaps TRBD2 as D (5 bases). The CDR3 loop spans 13 amino acids. CDR1 is LNHDA and CDR2 is SQIVND in the germline V gene (reference sequence). V lost 5 bases and J lost 4, with 9 bases in between. Here the CDR3 reads CASSPRGYNEQFF. CDR3 bases: TGTGCCAGTAGTCCCCGGGGATACAATGAGCAGTTCTTC.

This clone occurred once. The V gene is TRBV5-1, the J gene TRBJ2-7; 11 bases agree with TRBD1. J lost 3 bases, V lost 0 bases, and 8 bases had no gene match. The CDR3 runs to 17 residues. Germline V lookup: CDR1 SGHRS, CDR2 YFSETQ. CDR3: CASSLGASGTGGYEQYF. CDR3 DNA sequence: TGCGCCAGCAGCTTGGGGGCCTCTGGGACAGGGGGCTACGAGCAGTACTTC. Looking up the rest from reference TRBV5-1 and TRBJ2-7 gives the full variable domain: KAGVTQTPRYLIKTRGQQVTLSCSPISGHRSVSWYQQTPGQGLQFLFEYFSETQRNKGNFPGRFSGRQFSNSRSEMNVSTLELGDSALYLCASSLGASGTGGYEQYFGPGTRLTVT.

The chain combines TRBV19 with TRBJ2-7; maybe TRBD2 (5 bases). CDR3 length equals 13 residues. Germline V lookup: CDR1 LNHDA, CDR2 SQIVND (reference sequence). Trimming removed 5 bases from V and 12 bases from J, with 20 bases in between. The CDR3 DNA sequence: TGTGCCAGTAGTGCCCGGGCCTCCGGAGGTACGTACTTC. Protein: CASSARASGGTYF. Together with reference TRBV19 and TRBJ2-7, the CDR3 gives the full variable domain: DGGITQSPKYLFRKEGQNVTLSCEQNLNHDAMYWYRQDPGQGLRLIYYSQIVNDFQKGDIAEGYSVSREKKESFPLTVTSAQKNPTAFYLCASSARASGGTYFGPGTRLTVT.

J is TRBJ2-2 and V is TRBV7-6; D might be TRBD1 (6 bases). Germline lookup yields CDR1 SGHVS and CDR2 FNYEAQ. Trimming pared 1 base from V and 2 bases from J, leaving 11 bases between. This CDR3 spans 16 amino acids. The CDR3 sequence: CASSLGSGANTGELFF. CDR3 DNA: TGTGCCAGCAGCTTAGGGTCAGGGGCCAACACCGGGGAGCTGTTTTTT. The whole variable domain, remainder taken from reference TRBV7-6 and TRBJ2-2, is GAGVSQSPRYKVTKRGQDVALRCDPISGHVSLYWYRQALGQGPEFLTYFNYEAQQDKSGLPNDRFSAERPEGSISTLTIQRTEQRDSAMYRCASSLGSGANTGELFFGEGSRLTVL.

The V call is TRBV7-2, the J call TRBJ1-1; the D gene is possibly TRBD1 (5 bases). The CDR3 is 17 residues long. With 1 base removed from V and 4 bases from J, the gap between germline ends came to 19 bases. Germline values: CDR1 SGHTA, CDR2 FQGNSA. The CDR3 DNA reads TGTGCCAGCAGCTTAGTATGGGGGGGAGGATTTCGCACTGAAGCTTTCTTT. Amino acid sequence: CASSLVWGGGFRTEAFF. Using reference TRBV7-2 and TRBJ1-1 for the parts outside the CDR3, the full variable domain is GAGVSQSPSNKVTEKGKDVELRCDPISGHTALYWYRQSLGQGLEFLIYFQGNSAPDKSGLPSDRFSAERTGGSVSTLTIQRTQQEDSAVYLCASSLVWGGGFRTEAFFGQGTRLTVV.

CDR3 DNA sequence: TGTGCCAGCAGGGGGACTAGTTCCACAGATACGCAGTATTTT. Protein: CASRGTSSTDTQYF. The rearrangement joins TRBV27 to TRBJ2-3; 8 nucleotides match TRBD2. Germline V gene sequence: CDR1 MNHEY, CDR2 SMNVEV (reference sequence). The CDR3 is 14 amino acids. V lost 6 bases to trimming and J lost 2 bases; unmatched junction nucleotides: 4.

The chain is built from TRBV28 and TRBJ2-4; D perhaps matches TRBD2 (5 bases). V lost 5 bases to trimming and J lost 7 bases, with 18 bases between them. The CDR3 runs to 15 residues. CDR1 MDHEN and CDR2 SYDVKM come from the germline V gene. For the CDR3, the DNA is TGTGCCAGCAGTCCCGTAAACGGAGGAGGTAACATTCAGTACTTC. Translated, it gives CASSPVNGGGNIQYF. Full variable domain (missing parts from reference TRBV28 and TRBJ2-4): DVKVTQSSRYLVKRTGEKVFLECVQDMDHENMFWYRQDPGLGLRLIYFSYDVKMKEKGDIPEGYSVSREKKERFSLILESASTNQTSMYLCASSPVNGGGNIQYFGAGTRLSVL.

The J gene is TRBJ1-5, the V gene TRBV18; D not certain. The V end lost 0 bases, the J end lost 2 bases, and 5 bases lay between the germline ends. The CDR3 is 14 residues long. Per germline, CDR1 KGHSH and CDR2 LQKENI. Here the CDR3 reads CASSPPTGNQPQHF. DNA of the CDR3: TGTGCCAGCTCACCACCCACTGGCAATCAGCCCCAGCATTTT.

Worth noting for this clone: Relative to the germline gene, one junction end is altered; a read error may explain this. V is TRBV7-9 and J is TRBJ1-1, with D perhaps TRBD1 (6 bases). Germline V lookup: CDR1 SEHNR, CDR2 FQNEAQ (reference sequence). The CDR3 runs to 14 residues. CDR3 residues: CSSSLQGPGTEAFF. CDR3 bases: TGTTCCAGCAGCTTACAGGGCCCTGGCACTGAAGCTTTCTTT. Based on the CDR3 plus reference TRBV7-9 and TRBJ1-1, the full variable domain is DTGVSQNPRHKITKRGQNVTFRCDPISEHNRLYWYRQTLGQGPEFLTYFQNEAQLEKSRLLSDRFSAERPKGSFSTLEIQRTEQGDSAMYLCSSSLQGPGTEAFFGQGTRLTVV.

As to this clone: One end of the junction does not line up with germline, which may come from a read error. The chain combines TRBV11-2 with TRBJ2-5; TRBD1 matches at 7 bases. Germline lookup yields CDR1 SGHAT and CDR2 FQNNGV. The length of the CDR3 is 15 residues. In DNA, the CDR3 is TGTGCCAACAGCTTAGACTACAGGGGCGGGGAGACCCAGTACTTC. Encoded protein: CANSLDYRGGETQYF.

This clone has a handful of counts. This sequence joins TRBV6-5 and TRBJ2-4; D possibly corresponds to TRBD2 (6 bases). The germline V and J ends were trimmed by 6 bases and 7 bases, with 16 bases remaining between them. The CDR3 contains 14 residues. Germline loops: CDR1 MNHEY, CDR2 SVGAGI. CDR3 sequence reads: CASSSVTGGNIQYF. The CDR3 DNA sequence: TGTGCCAGCAGCTCCGTTACTGGAGGGAACATTCAGTACTTC.

V and J are TRBV4-1 and TRBJ1-4; D is possibly TRBD1 (6 bases). Trimming left V 0 bases short and J 8 bases short, with 16 bases between. Germline V gene data show CDR1 as MGHRA and CDR2 as YSYEKL. The CDR3 length is 16 residues. In DNA form, the CDR3 reads TGCGCCAGCAGCCAAGATAGGGGGGGGGTAAGCGAAAAACTGTTTTTT. Its translation: CASSQDRGGVSEKLFF.

The gene calls are TRBV5-4 and TRBJ2-3; 7 nucleotides line up with TRBD1. The CDR3 sequence is 14 residues long. CDR1 is SGHNT and CDR2 is YYREEE in the germline V gene (reference sequence). Trimming at V came to 3 bases and at J to 1 base, leaving 2 bases not matched to a gene. The CDR3 coding sequence is TGTGCCAGCAGCTCAGACAGGGGCACAGATACGCAGTATTTT. Translation gives CASSSDRGTDTQYF. Filled out from reference TRBV5-4 and TRBJ2-3, the complete variable domain reads ETGVTQSPTHLIKTRGQQVTLRCSSQSGHNTVSWYQQALGQGPQFIFQYYREEENGRGNFPPRFSGLQFPNYSSELNVNALELDDSALYLCASSSDRGTDTQYFGPGTRLTVL.

The CDR3 region is CASSQGATGEDYGYTF. The DNA of the CDR3 is TGTGCCAGCAGCCAAGGAGCAACAGGGGAAGACTATGGCTACACCTTC. The chain employs TRBV4-2 and TRBJ1-2; 7 bases line up with TRBD1. Germline V lookup: CDR1 LGHNA, CDR2 YNFKEQ. The CDR3 spans 16 residues. With V trimmed by 1 base and J by 3 bases, 8 bases remained unmatched.

J is TRBJ2-7 and V is TRBV5-1; 12 nucleotides agree with TRBD2. Germline V lookup: CDR1 SGHRS, CDR2 YFSETQ. There are 14 residues in the CDR3. The V gene end was trimmed by 0 bases and the J gene end by 5 bases; junction bases not matched to a gene: 0. CDR3 region: CASSLASGRDEQYF. The CDR3 DNA reads TGCGCCAGCAGCTTGGCTAGCGGGAGGGACGAGCAGTACTTC.

The rearrangement uses TRBV2 and TRBJ2-4; possibly TRBD1 for D (5 bases). Germline CDR1 reads SNHLY; CDR2 reads FYNNEI. V dropped 5 bases and J dropped 9 bases, with 11 bases sitting between them. This CDR3 region has 12 residues. The CDR3 DNA follows: TGTGCCAGCAGTATGGACATAAGCATTCAGTACTTC. It yields the protein CASSMDISIQYF.

This clone came up once. This rearrangement joins TRBV4-1 to TRBJ2-1, with 7 positions matching TRBD1. The ends lost 4 bases at V and 6 bases at J; junction bases unmatched: 12. Germline CDR1 MGHRA, CDR2 YSYEKL. This CDR3 is 16 amino acids long. The CDR3 loop is CASSRSLGTVANEQFF. Here the CDR3 DNA reads TGCGCCAGCAGCCGCAGCCTAGGGACAGTCGCCAATGAGCAGTTCTTC.

This chain uses TRBV19 with TRBJ2-3, with 8 positions matching TRBD2. After removal of 5 bases from V and 5 bases from J, the junction contained 6 bases not matched to a gene. The germline gives CDR1 LNHDA, CDR2 SQIVND (reference sequence). The CDR3 has 14 amino acids. DNA for the CDR3: TGTGCCAGTAGTCTCGGACTAGCAGGAGATACGCAGTATTTT. Translating gives CASSLGLAGDTQYF.

This clone turned up a few times. The chain recombines TRBV4-2 with TRBJ2-1, with D tentatively TRBD2 (6 bases). The CDR3 totals 14 residues. The germline V gene encodes CDR1 LGHNA and CDR2 YNFKEQ. V lost 5 bases and J 2 bases, leaving 10 bases between the germline ends. The CDR3 sequence: CASSFRETYNEQFF. The CDR3 nucleotides are TGTGCCAGCAGCTTCCGGGAGACCTACAATGAGCAGTTCTTC.

In this sample, this clone turned up once. This chain uses TRBV28 with TRBJ2-7; a weak D match, TRBD1 (6 bases). V was trimmed by 2 bases and J by 3 bases, leaving 14 bases between them. CDR3 length: 15 amino acids. Per germline, CDR1 MDHEN and CDR2 SYDVKM. CDR3 nucleotide sequence: TGTGCCAGCAGTTTAATCAGGGGCTTAGGCTACGAGCAGTACTTC. Translating gives CASSLIRGLGYEQYF.

The chain recombines TRBV19 with TRBJ2-2; the match to TRBD2 covers 12 bases. The germline gives CDR1 LNHDA, CDR2 SQIVND (reference sequence). The V gene end was trimmed by 4 bases and the J gene end by 6 bases; junction bases not matched to a gene: 3. The CDR3 has 15 residues. The CDR3 DNA is TGTGCCAGTAGTAGACTAGCGGGAGCCCCCGGGGAGCTGTTTTTT. It is translated as CASSRLAGAPGELFF. The full variable domain, rest sourced from reference TRBV19 and TRBJ2-2, is DGGITQSPKYLFRKEGQNVTLSCEQNLNHDAMYWYRQDPGQGLRLIYYSQIVNDFQKGDIAEGYSVSREKKESFPLTVTSAQKNPTAFYLCASSRLAGAPGELFFGEGSRLTVL.

For this clone: The junction differs from germline at one of its ends, possibly a read error. V usage is TRBV7-9 and J usage is TRBJ1-4; possible D gene TRBD1, 6 bases. The CDR3 contains 14 residues. Germline values: CDR1 SEHNR, CDR2 FQNEAQ (reference sequence). The DNA for the CDR3 is TGTTCCAGCAGCCCAGGACAGTTGGGTGAAAAACTGTTTTTT. Translated, it gives CSSSPGQLGEKLFF. Full variable domain (remainder filled in from reference TRBV7-9 and TRBJ1-4): DTGVSQNPRHKITKRGQNVTFRCDPISEHNRLYWYRQTLGQGPEFLTYFQNEAQLEKSRLLSDRFSAERPKGSFSTLEIQRTEQGDSAMYLCSSSPGQLGEKLFFGSGTQLSVL.